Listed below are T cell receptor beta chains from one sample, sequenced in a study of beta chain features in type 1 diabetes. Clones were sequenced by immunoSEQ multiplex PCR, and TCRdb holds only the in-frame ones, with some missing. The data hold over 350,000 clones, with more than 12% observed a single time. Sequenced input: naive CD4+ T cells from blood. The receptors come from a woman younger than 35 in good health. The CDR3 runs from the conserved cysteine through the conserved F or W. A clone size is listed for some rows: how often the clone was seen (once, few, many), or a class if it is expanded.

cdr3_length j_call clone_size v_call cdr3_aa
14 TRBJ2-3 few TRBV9 CASSVGDIGHTQYF
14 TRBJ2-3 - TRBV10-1 CASRAGVGTDTQYF
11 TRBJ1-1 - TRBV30 CAWSRTGGAFF
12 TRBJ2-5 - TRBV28 CASSFLEETQYF
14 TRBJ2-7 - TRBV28 CASSTGTASYEQYF
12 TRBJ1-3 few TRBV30 CAWIRQGHTIYF
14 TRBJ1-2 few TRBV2 CASSEQGQNYGYTF
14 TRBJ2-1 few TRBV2 CASIPPRKPNEQFF
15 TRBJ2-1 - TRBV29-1 CSGRLDTFSYNEQFF
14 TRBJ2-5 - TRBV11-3 CASSFSGRSQTQYF
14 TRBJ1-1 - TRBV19 CAAGGRVGDTEAFF
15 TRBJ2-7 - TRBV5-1 CASSFGQQGPYEQYF
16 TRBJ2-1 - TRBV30 CAWSVYSGSFYNEQFF
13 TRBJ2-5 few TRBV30 CAWSEQIQETQYF
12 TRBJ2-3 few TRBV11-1 CASSQYTDTQYF
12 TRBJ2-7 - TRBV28 CASGQYAYEQYF
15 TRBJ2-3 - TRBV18 CASSKDRGATDTQYF
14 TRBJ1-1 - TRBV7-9 CASSQAGGTTEAFF
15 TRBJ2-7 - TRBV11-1 CASSFGTSGRYEQYF
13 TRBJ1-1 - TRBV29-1 CSVGGLLRTEAFF
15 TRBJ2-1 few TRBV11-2 CASSLEAGGGYEQFF
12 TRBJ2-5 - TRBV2 CASNRGTETQYF
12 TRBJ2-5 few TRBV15 CATSEVWETQYF